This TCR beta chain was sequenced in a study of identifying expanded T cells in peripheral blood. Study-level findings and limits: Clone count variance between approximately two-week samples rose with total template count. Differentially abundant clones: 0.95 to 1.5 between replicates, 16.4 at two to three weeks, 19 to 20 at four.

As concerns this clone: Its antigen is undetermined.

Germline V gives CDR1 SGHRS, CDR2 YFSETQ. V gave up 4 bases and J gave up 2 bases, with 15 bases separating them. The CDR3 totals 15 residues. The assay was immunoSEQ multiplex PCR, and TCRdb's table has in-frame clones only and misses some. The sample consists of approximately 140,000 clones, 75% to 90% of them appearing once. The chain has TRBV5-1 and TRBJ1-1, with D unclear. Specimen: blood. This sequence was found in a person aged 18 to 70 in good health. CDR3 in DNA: TGCGCCAGCAGCCTCCCCCTCGACGGAAACACTGAAGCTTTCTTT. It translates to CASSLPLDGNTEAFF. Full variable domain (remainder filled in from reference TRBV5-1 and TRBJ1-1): KAGVTQTPRYLIKTRGQQVTLSCSPISGHRSVSWYQQTPGQGLQFLFEYFSETQRNKGNFPGRFSGRQFSNSRSEMNVSTLELGDSALYLCASSLPLDGNTEAFFGQGTRLTVV.